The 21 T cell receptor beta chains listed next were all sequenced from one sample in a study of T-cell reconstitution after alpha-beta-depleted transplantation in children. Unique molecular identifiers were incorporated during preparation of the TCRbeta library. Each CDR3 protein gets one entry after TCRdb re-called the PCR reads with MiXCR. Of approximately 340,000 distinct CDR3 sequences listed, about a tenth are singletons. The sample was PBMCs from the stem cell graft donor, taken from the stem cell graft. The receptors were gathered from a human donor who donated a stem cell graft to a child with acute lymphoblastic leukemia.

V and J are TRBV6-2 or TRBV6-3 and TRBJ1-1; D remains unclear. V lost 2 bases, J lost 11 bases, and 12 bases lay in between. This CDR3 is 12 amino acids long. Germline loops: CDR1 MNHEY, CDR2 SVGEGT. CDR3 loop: CASSYLHGGAFF. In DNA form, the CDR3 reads TGTGCCAGCAGTTACCTTCACGGTGGGGCTTTCTTT.

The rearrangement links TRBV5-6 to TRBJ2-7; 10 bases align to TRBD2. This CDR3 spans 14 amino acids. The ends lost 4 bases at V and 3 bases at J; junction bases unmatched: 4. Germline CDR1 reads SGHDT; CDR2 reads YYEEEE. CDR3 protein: CASSTLAGVYEQYF. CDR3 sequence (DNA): TGTGCCAGCAGCACTCTAGCGGGAGTCTACGAGCAGTACTTC.

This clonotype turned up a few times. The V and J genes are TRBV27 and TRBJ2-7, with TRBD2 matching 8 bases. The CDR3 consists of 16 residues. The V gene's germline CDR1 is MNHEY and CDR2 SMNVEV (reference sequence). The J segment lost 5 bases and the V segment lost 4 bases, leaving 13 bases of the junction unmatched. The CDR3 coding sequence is TGTGCCAGCAGTTCCCGCCCTACCGGGACTAGTAACGAGCAGTACTTC. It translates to CASSSRPTGTSNEQYF.

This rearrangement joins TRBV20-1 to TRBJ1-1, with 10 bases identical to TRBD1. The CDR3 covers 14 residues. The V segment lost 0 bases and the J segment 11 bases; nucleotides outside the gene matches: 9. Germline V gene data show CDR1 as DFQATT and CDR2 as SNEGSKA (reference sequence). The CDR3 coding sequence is TGCAGTGCTAGAGATCAAGGACAGGGGGTTTCGGCTTTCTTT. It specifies CSARDQGQGVSAFF.

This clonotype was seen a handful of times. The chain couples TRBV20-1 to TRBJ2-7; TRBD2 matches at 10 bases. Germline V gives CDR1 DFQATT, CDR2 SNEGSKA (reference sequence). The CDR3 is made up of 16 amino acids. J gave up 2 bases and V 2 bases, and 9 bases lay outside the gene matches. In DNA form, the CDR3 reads TGCAGTGCTAGACCCCTTACTAGCGGGACCACCTACGAGCAGTACTTC. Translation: CSARPLTSGTTYEQYF.

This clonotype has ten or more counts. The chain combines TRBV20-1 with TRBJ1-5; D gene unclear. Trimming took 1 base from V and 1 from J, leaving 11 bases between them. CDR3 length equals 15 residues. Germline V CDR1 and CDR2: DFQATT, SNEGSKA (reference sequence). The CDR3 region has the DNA TGCAGTGCTAGAGTGACCAGGACGAGCAATCAGCCCCAGCATTTT. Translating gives CSARVTRTSNQPQHF.

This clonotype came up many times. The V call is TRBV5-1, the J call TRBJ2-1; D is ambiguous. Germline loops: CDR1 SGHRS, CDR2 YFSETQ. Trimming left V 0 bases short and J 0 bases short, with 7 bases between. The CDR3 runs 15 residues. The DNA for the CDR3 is TGCGCCAGCAGCTTGGAGTCGAGCTCCTACAATGAGCAGTTCTTC. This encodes CASSLESSSYNEQFF.

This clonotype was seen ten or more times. Here the CDR3 reads CASSLAEIGRDTQYF. The DNA of the CDR3 is TGCGCCAGCAGCTTGGCCGAGATCGGGAGAGATACGCAGTATTTT. V gene TRBV5-1 combines with J gene TRBJ2-3, with D maybe TRBD2 (6 bases). The CDR3 extends over 15 amino acids. Germline V CDR1 and CDR2: SGHRS, YFSETQ. Trimming cost V 0 bases and J 5 bases, with 13 bases left between them. The variable domain in full, completed from reference TRBV5-1 and TRBJ2-3, reads KAGVTQTPRYLIKTRGQQVTLSCSPISGHRSVSWYQQTPGQGLQFLFEYFSETQRNKGNFPGRFSGRQFSNSRSEMNVSTLELGDSALYLCASSLAEIGRDTQYFGPGTRLTVL.

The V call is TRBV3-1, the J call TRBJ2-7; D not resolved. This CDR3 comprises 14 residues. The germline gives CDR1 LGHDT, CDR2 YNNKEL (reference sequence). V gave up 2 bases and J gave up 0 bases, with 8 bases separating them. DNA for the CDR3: TGTGCCAGCAGCCAACTTGACTTCTCCTACGAGCAGTACTTC. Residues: CASSQLDFSYEQYF.

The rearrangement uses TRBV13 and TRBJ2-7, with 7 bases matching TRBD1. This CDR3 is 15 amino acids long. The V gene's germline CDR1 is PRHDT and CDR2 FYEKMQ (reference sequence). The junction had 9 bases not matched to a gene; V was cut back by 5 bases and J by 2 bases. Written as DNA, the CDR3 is TGTGCCAGCAGCCAGGACAGGAGAAGCACCTACGAGCAGTACTTC. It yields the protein CASSQDRRSTYEQYF.

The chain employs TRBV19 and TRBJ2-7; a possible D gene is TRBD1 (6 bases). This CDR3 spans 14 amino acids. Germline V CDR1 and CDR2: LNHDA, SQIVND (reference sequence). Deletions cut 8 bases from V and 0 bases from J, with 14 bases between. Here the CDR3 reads CASGQTAVSYEQYF. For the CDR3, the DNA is TGTGCCAGTGGACAGACAGCGGTCTCCTACGAGCAGTACTTC.

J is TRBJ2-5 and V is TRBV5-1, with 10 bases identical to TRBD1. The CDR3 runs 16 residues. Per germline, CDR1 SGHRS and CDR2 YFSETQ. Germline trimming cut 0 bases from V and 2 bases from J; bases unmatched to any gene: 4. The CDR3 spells CASSLEGTGVQETQYF. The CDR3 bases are TGCGCCAGCAGCTTGGAGGGGACAGGGGTGCAAGAGACCCAGTACTTC.

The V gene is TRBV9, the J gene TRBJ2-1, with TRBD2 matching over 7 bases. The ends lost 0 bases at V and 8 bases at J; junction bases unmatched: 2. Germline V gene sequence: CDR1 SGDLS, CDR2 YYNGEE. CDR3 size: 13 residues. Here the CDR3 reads CASSVGGGDEQFF. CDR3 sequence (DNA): TGTGCCAGCAGCGTAGGGGGGGGGGATGAGCAGTTCTTC.

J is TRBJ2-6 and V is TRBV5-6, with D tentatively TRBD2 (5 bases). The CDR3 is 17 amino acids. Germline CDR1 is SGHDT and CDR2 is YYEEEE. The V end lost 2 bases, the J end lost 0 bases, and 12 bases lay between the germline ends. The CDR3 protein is CASSLPRGISGANVLTF. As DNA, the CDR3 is TGTGCCAGCAGCTTACCCCGGGGTATCTCTGGGGCCAACGTCCTGACTTTC.

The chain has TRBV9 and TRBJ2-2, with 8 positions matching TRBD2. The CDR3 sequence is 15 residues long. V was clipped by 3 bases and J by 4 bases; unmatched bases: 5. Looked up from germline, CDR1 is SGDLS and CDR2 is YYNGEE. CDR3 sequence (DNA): TGTGCCAGCAGCGCAGCGGGACTAGGCACCGGGGAGCTGTTTTTT. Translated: CASSAAGLGTGELFF.

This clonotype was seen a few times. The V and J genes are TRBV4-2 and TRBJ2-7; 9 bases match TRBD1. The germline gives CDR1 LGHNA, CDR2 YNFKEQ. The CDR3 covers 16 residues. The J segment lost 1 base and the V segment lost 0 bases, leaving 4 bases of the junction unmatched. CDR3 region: CASSQDLGTGSYEQYF. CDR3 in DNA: TGTGCCAGCAGCCAAGATCTCGGGACAGGGTCCTACGAGCAGTACTTC.

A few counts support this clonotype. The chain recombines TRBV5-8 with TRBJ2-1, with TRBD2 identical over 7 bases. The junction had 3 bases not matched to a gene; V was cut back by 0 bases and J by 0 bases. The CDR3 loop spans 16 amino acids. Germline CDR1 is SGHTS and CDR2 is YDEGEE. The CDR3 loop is CASSLGRGSSYNEQFF. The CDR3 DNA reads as TGTGCCAGCAGCTTGGGGCGGGGGAGCTCCTACAATGAGCAGTTCTTC. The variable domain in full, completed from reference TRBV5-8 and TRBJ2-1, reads EAGVTQSPTHLIKTRGQQATLRCSPISGHTSVYWYQQALGLGLQFLLWYDEGEERNRGNFPPRFSGRQFPNYSSELNVNALELEDSALYLCASSLGRGSSYNEQFFGPGTRLTVL.

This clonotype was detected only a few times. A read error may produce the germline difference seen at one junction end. Here the CDR3 DNA reads TGTGCCAGCAGCTTAGGTGGGGGGCTGAACACTGAAGCTTTCTTT. It encodes CASSLGGGLNTEAFF. The rearrangement joins TRBV12-3 or TRBV12-4 to TRBJ1-1; possible D gene TRBD1, 6 bases. This CDR3 spans 15 amino acids.

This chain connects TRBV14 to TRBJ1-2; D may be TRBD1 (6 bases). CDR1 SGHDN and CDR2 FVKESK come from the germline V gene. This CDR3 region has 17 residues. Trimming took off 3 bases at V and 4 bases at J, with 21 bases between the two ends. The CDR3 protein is CASSHRRDIPLPYGYTF. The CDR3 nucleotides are TGTGCCAGCAGCCACCGTAGGGACATTCCCCTTCCCTATGGCTACACCTTC.

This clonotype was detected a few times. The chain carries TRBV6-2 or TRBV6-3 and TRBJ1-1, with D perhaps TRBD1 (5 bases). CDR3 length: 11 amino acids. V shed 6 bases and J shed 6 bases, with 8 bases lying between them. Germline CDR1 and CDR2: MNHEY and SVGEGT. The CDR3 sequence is CASSQGSEAFF. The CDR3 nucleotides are TGTGCCAGCAGCCAGGGTTCTGAAGCTTTCTTT.

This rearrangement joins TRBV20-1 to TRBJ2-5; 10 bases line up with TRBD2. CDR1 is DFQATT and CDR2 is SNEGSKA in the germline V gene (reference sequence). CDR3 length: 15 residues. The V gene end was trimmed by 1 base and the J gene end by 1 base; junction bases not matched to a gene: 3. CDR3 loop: CSARVGTSVQETQYF. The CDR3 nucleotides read TGCAGTGCTAGAGTTGGGACTAGCGTCCAAGAGACCCAGTACTTC.